A single sample gave rise to the 9 T cell receptor beta chains below, sequenced in a study of blood T cell repertoires in COVID-19. Measured with immunoSEQ multiplex PCR; TCRdb has only the in-frame clones, and not every one. The sample lists over 150,000 clones; approximately 84% were seen once. Sequenced material: peripheral blood. The receptors stem from a human donor with acute or convalescent COVID-19. The donor label of this sample is uncertain.

This clone was counted once. In nucleotides, the CDR3 is TGCAGTGCTAGTTTGGACAGTTATAATTCACCCCTCCACTTT. The encoded protein is CSASLDSYNSPLHF. V usage is TRBV20-1 and J usage is TRBJ1-6; D is possibly TRBD1 (6 bases). Germline-derived CDR1 and CDR2 are DFQATT and SNEGSKA (reference sequence). Deletions cut 3 bases from V and 4 bases from J, with 10 bases between. This CDR3 contains 14 residues.

V usage is TRBV7-3 and J usage is TRBJ2-5, with 7 bases that match TRBD1. V gave up 5 bases and J gave up 13 bases; unmatched junction bases: 13. The CDR3 covers 13 residues. Germline loops: CDR1 SGHTA, CDR2 FQGTGA. This CDR3 reads CASSADLPGQPYF. CDR3 DNA sequence: TGTGCCAGCAGCGCAGACCTACCGGGACAGCCGTACTTC.

This sequence joins TRBV7-2 and TRBJ2-3; 7 bases fit TRBD2. The germline CDR1 and CDR2 sequences are SGHTA and FQGNSA. The CDR3 has 16 amino acids. V shed 5 bases, J shed 1 base, and the junction held 9 bases outside the gene matches. CDR3 amino acids: CASSLSGTAGTDTQYF. Written as DNA, the CDR3 is TGTGCCAGCAGCCTCAGCGGGACGGCCGGCACAGATACGCAGTATTTT. The variable domain in full, with the rest retrieved from reference TRBV7-2 and TRBJ2-3, is GAGVSQSPSNKVTEKGKDVELRCDPISGHTALYWYRQSLGQGLEFLIYFQGNSAPDKSGLPSDRFSAERTGGSVSTLTIQRTQQEDSAVYLCASSLSGTAGTDTQYFGPGTRLTVL.

Regarding this clone: Other nucleotide sequences from this sample produce the same CDR3. This chain joins TRBV6-2 or TRBV6-3 and TRBJ1-2; a weak D match, TRBD1 (5 bases). From germline, CDR1 is MNHEY and CDR2 SVGEGT. V shed 0 bases and J shed 4 bases, with 12 bases lying between them. This CDR3 comprises 15 residues. CDR3 nucleotides: TGTGCCAGCAGTTACTCGAGGCAGGGAAGCTATGGCTACACCTTC. It translates to CASSYSRQGSYGYTF.

The rearrangement uses TRBV6-5 and TRBJ2-7; a weak D match, TRBD1 (7 bases). The germline CDR1 and CDR2 sequences are MNHEY and SVGAGI. CDR3 length: 15 amino acids. The V and J ends lost 0 bases and 4 bases respectively, with 13 bases between them. This CDR3 reads CASSYSTGTGYEQYF. Here the CDR3 DNA reads TGTGCCAGCAGTTACTCGACAGGGACTGGGTACGAGCAGTACTTC.

The chain is built from TRBV5-6 and TRBJ2-5, with 8 bases that match TRBD2. J lost 4 bases, V lost 3 bases, and 5 bases had no gene match. The germline V gene encodes CDR1 SGHDT and CDR2 YYEEEE. This CDR3 has 14 amino acids. Here the CDR3 reads CASSSGGVRETQYF. The CDR3 DNA sequence: TGTGCCAGCAGCTCGGGAGGGGTGCGAGAGACCCAGTACTTC.

The chain combines TRBV27 with TRBJ1-4; TRBD1 is a possible D gene (6 bases). Germline-derived CDR1 and CDR2 are MNHEY and SMNVEV (reference sequence). Trimming took off 4 bases at V and 2 bases at J, with 14 bases between the two ends. This CDR3 contains 16 residues. The CDR3 region has the DNA TGTGCCAGCAGTTCGCCTCAGGGGTCTACTAATGAAAAACTGTTTTTT. Translation: CASSSPQGSTNEKLFF.

The V and J genes are TRBV7-9 and TRBJ1-6, with a tentative D call TRBD1 (5 bases). This CDR3 comprises 14 residues. Deletions cut 5 bases from V and 7 bases from J, with 12 bases between. The germline V gene encodes CDR1 SEHNR and CDR2 FQNEAQ (reference sequence). The CDR3 loop is CASSPGHGNSPLHF. CDR3 DNA sequence: TGTGCCAGCAGCCCAGGGCACGGGAATTCACCCCTCCACTTT.

Of note for this clone: In the same sample, other DNA sequences code for this CDR3. The chain recombines TRBV24-1 with TRBJ2-3; no reliable D call. The V gene's germline CDR1 is KGHDR and CDR2 SFDVKD. V gave up 0 bases and J gave up 1 base, with 4 bases separating them. The CDR3 is 14 amino acids. CDR3 protein: CATSDLTRTDTQYF. The CDR3 DNA reads TGTGCCACCAGTGATTTGACTCGCACAGATACGCAGTATTTT.